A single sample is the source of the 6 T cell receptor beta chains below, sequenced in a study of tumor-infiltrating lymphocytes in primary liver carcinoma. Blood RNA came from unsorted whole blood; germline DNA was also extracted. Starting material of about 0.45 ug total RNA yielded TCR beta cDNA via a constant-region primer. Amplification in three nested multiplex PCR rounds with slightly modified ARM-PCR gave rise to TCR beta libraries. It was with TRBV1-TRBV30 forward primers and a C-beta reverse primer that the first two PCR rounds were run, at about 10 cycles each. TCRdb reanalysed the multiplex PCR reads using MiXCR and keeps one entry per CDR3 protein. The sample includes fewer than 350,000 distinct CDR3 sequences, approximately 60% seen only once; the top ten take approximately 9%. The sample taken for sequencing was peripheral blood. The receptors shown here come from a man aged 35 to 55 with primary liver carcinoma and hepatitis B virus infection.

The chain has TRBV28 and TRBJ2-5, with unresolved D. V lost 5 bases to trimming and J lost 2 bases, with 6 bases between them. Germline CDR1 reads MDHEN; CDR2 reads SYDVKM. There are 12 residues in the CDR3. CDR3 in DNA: TGTGCCAGCAGTCTTCATCAAGAGACCCAGTACTTC. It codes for CASSLHQETQYF.

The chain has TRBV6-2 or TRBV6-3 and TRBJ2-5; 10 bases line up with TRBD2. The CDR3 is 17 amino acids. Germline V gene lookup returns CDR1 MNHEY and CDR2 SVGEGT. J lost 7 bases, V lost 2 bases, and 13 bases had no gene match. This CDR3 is CASSYGTSVDVWGTQYF. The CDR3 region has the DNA TGTGCCAGCAGTTACGGGACTAGCGTAGACGTTTGGGGGACCCAGTACTTC.

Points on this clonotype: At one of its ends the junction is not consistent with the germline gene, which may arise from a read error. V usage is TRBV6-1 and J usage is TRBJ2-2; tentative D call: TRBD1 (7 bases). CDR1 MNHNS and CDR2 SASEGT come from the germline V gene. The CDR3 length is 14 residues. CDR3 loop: CASRARGDTGEPFF. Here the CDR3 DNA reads TGTGCCAGCAGAGCCAGGGGGGACACCGGGGAGCCGTTTTTT.

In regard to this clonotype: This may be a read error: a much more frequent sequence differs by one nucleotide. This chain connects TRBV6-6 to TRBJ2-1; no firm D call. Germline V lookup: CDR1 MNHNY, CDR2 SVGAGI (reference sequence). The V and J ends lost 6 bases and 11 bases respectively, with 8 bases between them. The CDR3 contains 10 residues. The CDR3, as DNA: TGTGCCAGCAGGAGCGTTAAGCAGTTCTTC. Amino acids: CASRSVKQFF.

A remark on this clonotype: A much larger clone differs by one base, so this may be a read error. The CDR3 region is CASSIPGTVIYGCTF. CDR3 coding DNA: TGTGCCAGCAGTATACCCGGGACGGTGATCTATGGCTGCACCTTC. This chain connects TRBV5-5 to TRBJ1-2; weak D call: TRBD1 (5 bases). Germline V gives CDR1 SGHKS, CDR2 YYEKEE (reference sequence). CDR3 length: 15 amino acids.

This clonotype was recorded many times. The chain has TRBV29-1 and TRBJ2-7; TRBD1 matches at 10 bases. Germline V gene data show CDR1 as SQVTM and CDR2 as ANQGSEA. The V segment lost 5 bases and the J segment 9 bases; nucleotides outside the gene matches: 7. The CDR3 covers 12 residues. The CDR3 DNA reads TGCAGCGTTTGGACAGGGGGGCCAGGGCAGTACTTC. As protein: CSVWTGGPGQYF.